What follows are 2 T cell receptor beta chains derived from one specimen sequenced in a study of cytomegalovirus exposure and HLA in healthy donors. Sequenced by immunoSEQ multiplex PCR; TCRdb stores in-frame clones only, minus some. In the table there are about 350,000 clones, 87% of which are singletons. Sequenced sample: PBMCs. The receptors were sampled from a woman between 25 and 40 years old in good health and CMV-seropositive.

The rearrangement links TRBV14 to TRBJ1-1, with TRBD1 matching 9 bases. Germline V gene sequence: CDR1 SGHDN, CDR2 FVKESK. The CDR3 extends over 14 amino acids. V was pared by 4 bases and J by 5 bases, with 5 bases of the junction left unmatched. As DNA, the CDR3 is TGTGCCAGCAGCCGATACAGGGGGCGAACTGAAGCTTTCTTT. It encodes CASSRYRGRTEAFF.

The chain uses TRBV6-1 and TRBJ1-3, with D uncertain. Trimming left V 0 bases short and J 2 bases short, with 11 bases between. The CDR3 totals 16 residues. CDR1 and CDR2 (germline): MNHNS, SASEGT. Here the CDR3 DNA reads TGTGCCAGCAGTGAAGCTGTCACGGCCACTGGAAACACCATATATTTT. Amino acids: CASSEAVTATGNTIYF.